This is a list of T cell receptor beta chains from one sample in a study of Ad26.COV2.S vaccination and SARS-CoV-2 variants. Data came from immunoSEQ multiplex PCR; TCRdb stores just in-frame clones and leaves some out. Of just over 350,000 clones in the sample, roughly nine tenths were seen once. The sequences come from peripheral blood, collected after recovery from COVID-19. The receptors were sampled from a human donor who had recovered from COVID-19. Both conserved end residues are part of each CDR3. D genes are given only for firm matches. Clone size is shown for a subset of rows, as once, few, many or a class of expanded clone.

TRBJ2-1 | TRBV4-1 | . | . | CASSQEGNEQFF | TGCGCCAGCAGCCAAGAGGGCAATGAGCAGTTCTTC
TRBJ2-2 | TRBV5-4 | TRBD2 | . | CASSLSGGNTGELFF | TGTGCCAGCAGCCTTAGCGGGGGGAACACCGGGGAGCTGTTTTTT
TRBJ1-1 | TRBV29-1 | . | . | CSVVWGVMNTEAFF | TGCAGCGTTGTATGGGGGGTTATGAACACTGAAGCTTTCTTT
TRBJ1-1 | TRBV10-3 | . | once | CAISEAGRVGYTEAFF | TGTGCCATCAGTGAGGCGGGCAGGGTGGGTTACACTGAAGCTTTCTTT
TRBJ1-4 | TRBV2 | . | . | CASRASPRKEKLFF | TGTGCCAGCAGAGCGAGTCCCAGAAAGGAAAAACTGTTTTTT
TRBJ1-3 | TRBV5-6 | . | . | CASSPLGGSGNTIYF | TGTGCCAGCAGCCCCCTGGGGGGTTCTGGAAACACCATATATTTT
TRBJ1-3 | TRBV7-3 | . | . | CASSLLPPGAGNTIYF | TGTGCCAGCAGCTTACTACCACCTGGGGCTGGAAACACCATATATTTT
TRBJ1-5 | TRBV7-9 | . | . | CASSLSESNQPQHF | TGTGCCAGCAGCTTATCGGAGAGCAATCAGCCCCAGCATTTT
TRBJ1-5 | TRBV21-1 | . | few | CASSAPTGEKQPQHF | TGTGCCAGCAGCGCACCCACAGGGGAAAAACAGCCCCAGCATTTT
TRBJ2-3 | TRBV12-5 | . | . | CASGSGGSTDTQYF | TGTGCTAGTGGTTCAGGGGGGAGCACAGATACGCAGTATTTT
TRBJ2-7 | TRBV6-2/TRBV6-3 | TRBD1 | . | CASTPGQGLGEQYF | TGTGCCAGCACCCCGGGACAGGGGTTGGGCGAGCAGTACTTC
TRBJ1-6 | TRBV9 | . | . | CASSFHEGSPLHF | TGTGCCAGCAGCTTCCACGAAGGGTCACCCCTCCACTTT
TRBJ2-3 | TRBV9 | . | . | CASRGRTSTDTQYF | TGTGCCAGCAGAGGACGGACTAGCACAGATACGCAGTATTTT